These 13 T cell receptor beta chains were sequenced from one sample in a study of breast tumors, draining lymph nodes, adjacent tissues. Axillary draining lymph nodes of breast cancer patients supplied the node samples. TCRdb reprocessed the multiplex PCR reads with MiXCR, giving one entry per CDR3 protein. The table shows 150,000 to 200,000 distinct CDR3 sequences, with around a third occurring only once. The material sequenced was axillary lymph node tissue. These TCRs come from a female donor with breast cancer. Some clones in this sample may be carry-over from other donors' samples.

A few counts support this clonotype. As DNA, the CDR3 is TGCAGCGTTGGGGCGGGGACAGGGACCTACGAGCAGTACTTC. It yields the protein CSVGAGTGTYEQYF. V gene TRBV29-1 combines with J gene TRBJ2-7; 9 nucleotides agree with TRBD1. This CDR3 is built from 14 residues. V shed 4 bases, J shed 2 bases, and the junction held 6 bases outside the gene matches. CDR1 and CDR2 from the germline V gene are SQVTM and ANQGSEA.

About this clonotype: This could be a read error, since a much larger clone is one nucleotide away. The chain uses TRBV20-1 and TRBJ1-5; TRBD1 aligns across 10 bases. V was clipped by 5 bases and J by 0 bases; unmatched bases: 13. Germline assignment: CDR1 DFQATT and CDR2 SNEGSKA (reference sequence). The CDR3 sequence is 18 residues long. In DNA, the CDR3 is TGCAGTGCTCCCCCTGGGACAGGGGAGGCATATAGCAATCAGCCCCAGCATTTT. Residues: CSAPPGTGEAYSNQPQHF.

This clonotype was observed a single time. The rearrangement uses TRBV15 and TRBJ1-2; TRBD1 is a possible D gene (5 bases). Trimming took off 3 bases at V and 3 bases at J, with 14 bases between the two ends. Per the germline V gene, CDR1 is LNHNV and CDR2 is YYDKDF (reference sequence). This CDR3 is built from 15 residues. CDR3 nucleotides: TGTGCCACCAGCAGCTTACTACAGGCCTACTATGGCTACACCTTC. It yields the protein CATSSLLQAYYGYTF.

The sample holds a few counts of this clonotype. V and J are TRBV6-5 and TRBJ2-7; D gene unclear. V lost 0 bases and J 7 bases, leaving 16 bases between the germline ends. The CDR3 spans 15 residues. From germline, CDR1 is MNHEY and CDR2 SVGAGI. CDR3 protein: CASSYSVAVAWEQYF. The CDR3 DNA sequence: TGTGCCAGCAGTTACTCGGTCGCCGTAGCTTGGGAGCAGTACTTC.

This clonotype was seen repeatedly, ten times or more. V and J are TRBV5-1 and TRBJ1-2; a possible D gene is TRBD1 (6 bases). There are 14 residues in the CDR3. The V gene lost 1 base and the J gene lost 6 bases, with 13 bases spanning the gap. Looked up from germline, CDR1 is SGHRS and CDR2 is YFSETQ. The CDR3: CASSLFTGSDGYTF. In DNA form, the CDR3 reads TGCGCCAGCAGCTTGTTCACAGGGAGTGATGGCTACACCTTC.

This clonotype turned up a few times. Being one base from a much bigger clone, this may be a read error. The V call is TRBV12-3 or TRBV12-4, the J call TRBJ2-3; D is unresolved. The CDR3 spans 13 residues. The ends were cut back, 3 bases at V and 6 bases at J, with 10 bases in the middle. The CDR3 DNA reads as TGTGCCAGCAGTTTCGCTGCGAGCGATACGCAGTATTTT. This translates into CASSFAASDTQYF.

Notes on this clonotype: One base away lies a much larger clone, so this may be a sequencing read error. The V call is TRBV5-6, the J call TRBJ2-5, with 7 bases fitting TRBD2. With V trimmed by 0 bases and J by 2 bases, 22 bases remained unmatched. The CDR3 has 21 residues. Germline CDR1 SGHDT, CDR2 YYEEEE. CDR3 sequence reads: CASSLARTGGSRRGEQETQYF. The DNA of the CDR3 is TGTGCCAGCAGCTTGGCCCGGACTGGCGGGAGTAGACGGGGTGAGCAAGAGACCCAGTACTTC.

Remarks on this clonotype: This may arise from a read error, as a much more abundant clone is one base away. The CDR3 is CASSSGTDNSPLHF. CDR3 DNA: TGTGCCAGCAGTTCCGGGACAGATAATTCACCCCTCCACTTT. This rearrangement joins TRBV6-5 to TRBJ1-6, with 7 bases identical to TRBD1. This CDR3 is 14 amino acids long. Germline V gene lookup returns CDR1 MNHEY and CDR2 SVGAGI. Germline trimming cut 4 bases from V and 5 bases from J; bases unmatched to any gene: 2.

The count of this clonotype is one. V is TRBV2 and J is TRBJ1-6; TRBD1 is a possible D gene (6 bases). The V and J ends lost 6 bases and 8 bases respectively, with 23 bases between them. CDR3 length: 17 residues. The germline CDR1 and CDR2 sequences are SNHLY and FYNNEI. DNA for the CDR3: TGTGCCAGCAGGCCCGGCAATCGGGGAGGGGGGGATTCACCCCTCCACTTT. The encoded protein is CASRPGNRGGGDSPLHF.

This clonotype was seen repeatedly, ten times or more. Here the CDR3 reads CATSPEYGYTF. Written as DNA, the CDR3 is TGTGCCACCAGCCCAGAGTATGGCTACACCTTC. V gene TRBV24-1 combines with J gene TRBJ1-2; D unclear. The V gene lost 7 bases and the J gene lost 5 bases, with 7 bases spanning the gap. Germline V gives CDR1 KGHDR, CDR2 SFDVKD. The CDR3 is made up of 11 amino acids.

This chain links TRBV11-2 with TRBJ2-5, with D perhaps matching TRBD1 (6 bases). Germline-derived CDR1 and CDR2 are SGHAT and FQNNGV. Trimming removed 4 bases from V and 5 bases from J, with 26 bases in between. This CDR3 spans 18 amino acids. CDR3 residues: CASSSARTDLGSRETQYF. The CDR3 DNA sequence: TGTGCCAGCAGCTCGGCACGGACAGATCTCGGTTCGAGGGAGACCCAGTACTTC.

This clonotype has a count of ten or more. This chain links TRBV19 with TRBJ2-2; TRBD2 agrees at 8 bases. CDR3 length equals 14 residues. CDR1 LNHDA and CDR2 SQIVND come from the germline V gene (reference sequence). Germline trimming cut 9 bases from V and 1 base from J; bases unmatched to any gene: 4. The CDR3 sequence: CASYSGVNTGELFF. The CDR3 DNA reads TGTGCCAGCTATAGCGGGGTGAACACCGGGGAGCTGTTTTTT.

This clonotype showed up many times. The chain is built from TRBV19 and TRBJ2-6; D might be TRBD1 or TRBD2, each matching 5 bases. CDR3 length equals 19 residues. Germline assignment: CDR1 LNHDA and CDR2 SQIVND (reference sequence). The germline V and J ends were trimmed by 9 bases and 4 bases, with 28 bases remaining between them. The DNA for the CDR3 is TGTGCCAGCCACCCGGCCTCGCTCGGGACCGCCTCCGGGGCCAACGTCCTGACTTTC. This sequence encodes CASHPASLGTASGANVLTF. The full variable domain, rest sourced from reference TRBV19 and TRBJ2-6, is DGGITQSPKYLFRKEGQNVTLSCEQNLNHDAMYWYRQDPGQGLRLIYYSQIVNDFQKGDIAEGYSVSREKKESFPLTVTSAQKNPTAFYLCASHPASLGTASGANVLTFGAGSRLTVL.